What follows describes a single TCR beta chain. Antigen unknown. The data were obtained in a study of chemoradiotherapy in HPV16-positive cancers. In the study overall: Candidate HPV-specific clones and shared TCR motifs came from a couple of HPV16-positive patients. Overall study results and limits: Non-HPV-specific T cells did not expand in tumors during treatment, whereas candidate HPV-specific clones and E7-related motifs did.

Data came from immunoSEQ multiplex PCR; TCRdb stores just in-frame clones and leaves some out. The sample includes 30,000 to 35,000 clones, about 86% of them seen just once. Samples were taken several times over chemoradiotherapy. Germline V CDR1 and CDR2: SEHNR, FQNEAQ (reference sequence). J gave up 1 base and V 5 bases, and 10 bases lay outside the gene matches. The CDR3 loop spans 16 amino acids. The sequence was collected from a human donor with HPV-associated anogenital cancer. The chain combines TRBV7-9 with TRBJ1-1, with 7 bases matching TRBD1. The source was blood, collected from a patient who underwent chemoradiotherapy. CDR3 in DNA: TGTGCCAGCAGCCCCAGGGGGGGGGCCCCGAACACTGAAGCTTTCTTT. It yields the protein CASSPRGGAPNTEAFF. The variable domain in full, completed from reference TRBV7-9 and TRBJ1-1, reads DTGVSQNPRHKITKRGQNVTFRCDPISEHNRLYWYRQTLGQGPEFLTYFQNEAQLEKSRLLSDRFSAERPKGSFSTLEIQRTEQGDSAMYLCASSPRGGAPNTEAFFGQGTRLTVV.